The rows below give T cell receptor beta chains drawn from one sample of a study of blood T cells in healthy people across ages. Each CDR3 protein is one row after TCRdb ran MiXCR on the 5' RACE reads. This table holds 800,000 or so distinct CDR3 sequences, approximately 25% found once. The same sample was also studied in work on T cells of mothers and their children.

Sequencing was carried out using blood. The receptors were gathered from a boy aged 5-17 years in good health. Each CDR3 is given with its conserved first and last residue. A D gene is named only where the DNA matches it firmly. Expanded clones get a size class; other rows say once, few or many, or leave the size out.

J,size,V,D,DNA,CDR3
TRBJ1-4,.,TRBV20-1,.,TGCAGTGCTAGAGCCTACCGGGGCAGGAGCTCTTCAACTAATGAAAAACTGTTTTTT,CSARAYRGRSSSTNEKLFF
TRBJ1-1,.,TRBV5-4,.,TGTGCCAGCAGCTTTCAGGGGCCTAAGAACACTGAAGCTTTCTTT,CASSFQGPKNTEAFF
TRBJ1-2,few,TRBV20-1,TRBD1,TGCAGTGCTAGAGATAGGGGACAGGGAGTACATGGCTACACCTTC,CSARDRGQGVHGYTF
TRBJ2-5,.,TRBV6-1,.,TGTGCCAGCACTCGGGGGGGACAGGGAGCTAAGAAGACCCAGTACTTC,CASTRGGQGAKKTQYF
TRBJ2-3,.,TRBV29-1,TRBD2,TGCAGCGTCCGTAGCGGGAGCACAGATACGCAGTATTTT,CSVRSGSTDTQYF
TRBJ2-1,.,TRBV7-2,.,TGTGCCAGCACCGCACATTTGGCCGATGAGCAGTTCTTC,CASTAHLADEQFF
TRBJ2-7,.,TRBV28,TRBD2,TGTGCCAGCAGTCCCCAAAGACTAGCGGGATTCCGGGACGAGCAGTACTTC,CASSPQRLAGFRDEQYF
TRBJ2-2,.,TRBV13,TRBD1,TGTGCCAGCAGCCAAACGACAGGGGAGAACACCGGGGAGCTGTTTTTT,CASSQTTGENTGELFF
TRBJ2-7,.,TRBV6-6,.,TGTGCCAGCAGTTACTCGACCTACGAGCAGTACTTC,CASSYSTYEQYF
TRBJ1-2,.,TRBV4-3,TRBD1,TGCGCCAGCAGCCAAGATTATGGGGGACAGGGGTATGGCTACACCTTC,CASSQDYGGQGYGYTF
TRBJ1-5,.,TRBV2,TRBD1,TGTGCCAGCAGCGGACAGGGTTTAAGTGGCAATCAGCCCCAGCATTTT,CASSGQGLSGNQPQHF
TRBJ2-1,.,TRBV29-1,TRBD2,TGCAGCGTGACCCCGGGACTAAGGGAGCAGTTCTTC,CSVTPGLREQFF
TRBJ2-1,.,TRBV6-2/TRBV6-3,TRBD2,TGTGCCAGCAGTTTCTACAGGACTAGCGGCCGTTACAATGAGCAGTTCTTC,CASSFYRTSGRYNEQFF
TRBJ2-1,.,TRBV5-1,TRBD1,TGCGCCAGCAGCTTGGATGGGGACAGGCTTTGGAATGAGCAGTTCTTC,CASSLDGDRLWNEQFF
TRBJ2-5,few,TRBV7-2,TRBD2,TGTGCCAGCAGCTTAGCGTTGCTAGCGGGAGGGCAATTGAAAGGAGAGACCCTGTACTTC,CASSLALLAGGQLKGETLYF
TRBJ2-5,.,TRBV25-1,.,TGTGCCAGCAGTGAATATTACCGGGGCCAAGAGACCCAGTACTTC,CASSEYYRGQETQYF
TRBJ2-1,few,TRBV6-2/TRBV6-3,.,TGTGCCAGCAGTTACTCAGCTGATGAGCAGTTCTTC,CASSYSADEQFF
TRBJ1-2,.,TRBV4-1,.,TGCGCCAGCAGCCGCGCCACGGGGGGCTACACCTTC,CASSRATGGYTF
TRBJ1-2,.,TRBV5-1,TRBD1,TGCGCCAGCAGCCCCCTCGGACAGGAGGGGAACTATGGCTACACCTTC,CASSPLGQEGNYGYTF
TRBJ2-4,.,TRBV28,.,TGTGCCAGCAGTTTAACCGAACCCAAAAACATTCAGTACTTC,CASSLTEPKNIQYF
TRBJ1-4,.,TRBV7-2,TRBD1,TGTGCCAGCAGTAAGACAGGGATTAAGGAAAAACTGTTTTTT,CASSKTGIKEKLFF
TRBJ2-5,.,TRBV20-1,.,TGCAGTGCTGCCGAACAGGGACTTCAGACCCAGTACTTC,CSAAEQGLQTQYF
TRBJ1-1,few,TRBV20-1,.,TGCAGTGCTAGCGCCGCAGGGACCCTTGAAGCTTTCTTT,CSASAAGTLEAFF
TRBJ2-6,few,TRBV28,.,TGTGCCAGCAGTTTCCATGGACTGGGGACTGGGGCCAACGTCCTGACTTTC,CASSFHGLGTGANVLTF
TRBJ2-3,.,TRBV29-1,TRBD1,TGCAGCGTCGACAGGGAACCAGATACGCAGTATTTT,CSVDREPDTQYF
TRBJ1-1,.,TRBV6-4,TRBD1,TGTGCCAGCAGCGTTGACGCGGACAGGAGAGGCCGAGCTTTCTTT,CASSVDADRRGRAFF
TRBJ2-3,.,TRBV29-1,TRBD1,TGCAGCGTTGAAGGGCACAGGGGTACAGATACGCAGTATTTT,CSVEGHRGTDTQYF
TRBJ2-3,few,TRBV28,.,TGTGCCAGCAGTATCCTCACTAACTCCCTCACAGATACGCAGTATTTT,CASSILTNSLTDTQYF
TRBJ2-5,.,TRBV5-1,.,TGCGCCAGCAGCTTCACAGGGATGATAAGCCAAGAGACCCAGTACTTC,CASSFTGMISQETQYF
TRBJ2-2,.,TRBV4-3,TRBD2,TGCGCCAGCAGCCAAAGGCCGACTAGCGGGATCACCGGGGAGCTGTTTTTT,CASSQRPTSGITGELFF
TRBJ2-1,.,TRBV12-3/TRBV12-4,.,TGTGCCAGCAGTTTAGGACGGCCCCCCTACAATGAGCAGTTCTTC,CASSLGRPPYNEQFF
TRBJ1-4,.,TRBV11-2,TRBD1,TGTGCCAGCAGCTTAGACGGACAGGGGAGAGAAAAACTGTTTTTT,CASSLDGQGREKLFF
TRBJ2-7,few,TRBV9,.,TGTGCCAGCAGCGTTACTTACAGGGACCACGAGCAGTACTTC,CASSVTYRDHEQYF
TRBJ1-1,.,TRBV5-1,TRBD1,TGCGCCAGCAGCGTGGCAGCAGGGGGGTTAACTGAAGCTTTCTTT,CASSVAAGGLTEAFF
TRBJ2-3,few,TRBV20-1,TRBD1,TGCAGTGCTAGAGTGCCCGACAGGGTCACAGATACGCAGTATTTT,CSARVPDRVTDTQYF
TRBJ2-5,few,TRBV7-7,.,TGTGCTAGCAGCTCGGGCTTCTCCCGCGGGGAGACCCAGTACTTC,CASSSGFSRGETQYF
TRBJ1-2,once,TRBV29-1,.,TGCAGCGTGGAGGACATCCCGAATCTATCCTATGGCTACACCTTC,CSVEDIPNLSYGYTF
TRBJ2-5,many,TRBV10-3,.,TGTGCCATCAGCGGAGGATCGGAGACCCAGTACTTC,CAISGGSETQYF
TRBJ1-2,.,TRBV29-1,.,TGCAGCGTTGAAGAGTACGGCGAAGACTACACCTTC,CSVEEYGEDYTF
TRBJ2-2,few,TRBV27,.,TGTGCCAGCAGTTTATATGCGGCCCCCGGGGAGCTGTTTTTT,CASSLYAAPGELFF
TRBJ2-4,few,TRBV29-1,.,TGCAGCGTTGGGGGCCTGGAATCGGCCAAAAACATTCAGTACTTC,CSVGGLESAKNIQYF
TRBJ2-2,.,TRBV7-9,.,TGTGCCAGCAGCTCCTGGTCGGGGAGATCGAACACCGGGGAGCTGTTTTTT,CASSSWSGRSNTGELFF
TRBJ2-5,few,TRBV29-1,.,TGCAGCGTTGCCATGAGGGGGGAGGTGCCGGAGACCCAGTACTTC,CSVAMRGEVPETQYF
TRBJ1-1,.,TRBV5-1,TRBD1,TGCGCCAGCAGCGGGACAGGGGGCGGCGCTGAAGCTTTCTTT,CASSGTGGGAEAFF
TRBJ2-1,.,TRBV4-2,TRBD2,TGTGCCAGCAGCCAGATTGAGGGCCGACTAGCGGGGGACAATGAGCAGTTCTTC,CASSQIEGRLAGDNEQFF
TRBJ1-1,.,TRBV3-1,.,TGTGCCAGCAGCCAAGATAGGACAGCAAACACTGAAGCTTTCTTT,CASSQDRTANTEAFF
TRBJ1-4,few,TRBV7-2,.,TGTGCCAGCAGCTTAGTAGCCAATGAAAGACTGTTTTTT,CASSLVANERLFF
TRBJ2-1,few,TRBV7-3,TRBD1,TGTGCCAGCAGCTTATCAGGGGGTATCAATGAGCAGTTCTTC,CASSLSGGINEQFF
TRBJ2-5,.,TRBV9,TRBD1,TGTGCCAGCAGCGTAGCTGTGGACAGGAGCTTATACCAAGAGACCCAGTACTTC,CASSVAVDRSLYQETQYF
TRBJ1-5,many,TRBV27,.,TGTGCCAGCAGTTTCACTAGCAATCAGCCCCAGCATTTT,CASSFTSNQPQHF
TRBJ2-6,.,TRBV2,TRBD1,TGTGCCAGCAGCGCGGGACAGGCCTCTGGGGCCAACGTCCTGACTTTC,CASSAGQASGANVLTF
TRBJ2-5,.,TRBV7-3,TRBD2,TGTGCCAGCAGCCCGAGCGGGGGGACCACAGAGACCCAGTACTTC,CASSPSGGTTETQYF
TRBJ1-4,.,TRBV5-1,.,TGCGCCAGCAGCTTATACGACCGGACACCACCTAAACTGTTTTTT,CASSLYDRTPPKLFF
TRBJ2-7,few,TRBV12-3/TRBV12-4,.,TGTGCCAGCAGTTTAGGGGCAGACACCCTGTACGAGCAGTACTTC,CASSLGADTLYEQYF
TRBJ2-7,.,TRBV4-3,.,TGCGCCAGCAGCCAAGAGGGGCAGGTCGCCTCTGAGCAGTACTTC,CASSQEGQVASEQYF
TRBJ1-4,.,TRBV4-1,.,TGCGCCAGCAGCCTCCTCGTAGCGGGTGAAAAACTGTTTTTT,CASSLLVAGEKLFF
TRBJ2-7,.,TRBV5-5,TRBD1,TGTGCCAGCAGCTTACCCGGGACAGGTCTTTACCACGAGCAGTACTTC,CASSLPGTGLYHEQYF
TRBJ1-1,.,TRBV29-1,.,TGCAGCGTTGGACCTCGCTTGATGGACACTGAAGCTTTCTTT,CSVGPRLMDTEAFF
TRBJ2-3,many,TRBV5-1,.,TGTGCCAGCCGAGACAGATCCACAGATACGCAGTATTTT,CASRDRSTDTQYF